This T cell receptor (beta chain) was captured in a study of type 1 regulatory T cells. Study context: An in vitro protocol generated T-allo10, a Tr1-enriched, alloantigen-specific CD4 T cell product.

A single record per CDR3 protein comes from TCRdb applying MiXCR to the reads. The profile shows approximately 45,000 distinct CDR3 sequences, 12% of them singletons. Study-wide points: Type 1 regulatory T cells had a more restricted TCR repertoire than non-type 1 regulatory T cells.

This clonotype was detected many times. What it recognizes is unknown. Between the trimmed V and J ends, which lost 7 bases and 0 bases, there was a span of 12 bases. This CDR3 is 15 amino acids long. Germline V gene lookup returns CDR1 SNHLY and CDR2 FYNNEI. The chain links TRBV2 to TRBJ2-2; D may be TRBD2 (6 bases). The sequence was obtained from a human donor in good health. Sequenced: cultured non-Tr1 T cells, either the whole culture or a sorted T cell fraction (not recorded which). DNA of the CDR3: TGTGCCAGCACGCGGGACCGCCCGAACACCGGGGAGCTGTTTTTT. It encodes CASTRDRPNTGELFF.